This entry lists 16 T cell receptor beta chains sequenced from one sample in a study of Ad26.COV2.S vaccination and SARS-CoV-2 variants. Measured with immunoSEQ multiplex PCR; TCRdb has only the in-frame clones, and not every one. Of around 370,000 clones in the sample, around 90% were seen once. Sequencing used peripheral blood, obtained after recovery from COVID-19. The origin of the receptors is a human donor who had recovered from COVID-19.

The rearrangement links TRBV10-3 to TRBJ1-5; 7 bases fit TRBD1. CDR3 length: 15 amino acids. The germline V gene has CDR1 ENHRY and CDR2 SYGVKD. The V gene end was trimmed by 0 bases and the J gene end by 9 bases; junction bases not matched to a gene: 8. CDR3 DNA: TGTGCCATCAGTGAGTCGAGAGGGGGCCCCTCGCCCCAGCATTTT. Translation gives CAISESRGGPSPQHF.

This chain uses TRBV6-5 with TRBJ2-7, with D possibly TRBD1 on 5 matching bases. The germline V gene encodes CDR1 MNHEY and CDR2 SVGAGI. The CDR3 contains 12 residues. V dropped 5 bases and J dropped 5 bases, with 10 bases sitting between them. CDR3 region: CASSIQGNEQYF. The CDR3 bases are TGTGCCAGCAGTATCCAGGGAAACGAGCAGTACTTC.

The chain's CDR3 is CATSRGTSGVQETQYF. CDR3 sequence (DNA): TGTGCCACCAGCAGAGGGACTAGCGGGGTTCAAGAGACCCAGTACTTC. The genes are TRBV15 and TRBJ2-5, with 12 bases aligning to TRBD2. Per the germline V gene, CDR1 is LNHNV and CDR2 is YYDKDF (reference sequence). Trimming at V came to 1 base and at J to 2 bases, leaving 2 bases not matched to a gene. The CDR3 is 16 amino acids.

The rearrangement joins TRBV5-1 to TRBJ1-2, with 10 bases identical to TRBD1. V dropped 1 base and J dropped 6; count of bases not matched to a gene: 6. The CDR3 runs to 15 residues. In germline, CDR1 is SGHRS, CDR2 YFSETQ. The CDR3 DNA sequence: TGCGCCAGCAGCTTGATAGGGACAGGGGCAGATGGCTACACCTTC. Amino acids: CASSLIGTGADGYTF.

The chain carries TRBV30 and TRBJ1-4; 7 bases are a match to TRBD1. CDR1 and CDR2 (germline): GTSNPN, SVGIG (reference sequence). CDR3 length: 16 amino acids. V lost 0 bases and J lost 4; bases outside the gene matches: 8. CDR3 amino acids: CAWSVRTGENNEKLFF. CDR3 in DNA: TGTGCCTGGAGTGTACGAACAGGGGAGAATAATGAAAAACTGTTTTTT.

V gene TRBV7-2 combines with J gene TRBJ1-5, with D possibly TRBD1 on 6 matching bases. CDR3 length: 15 amino acids. In germline, CDR1 is SGHTA, CDR2 FQGNSA. V was cut by 2 bases and J by 3 bases, with 11 bases left in between. The CDR3 nucleotides are TGTGCCAGCAGCTTAAGGACAGCCGCCAATCAGCCCCAGCATTTT. Translating gives CASSLRTAANQPQHF.

The chain combines TRBV9 with TRBJ2-5; maybe TRBD1 (6 bases). Deletions cut 0 bases from V and 2 bases from J, with 14 bases between. CDR3 length: 16 residues. CDR1 SGDLS and CDR2 YYNGEE come from the germline V gene. CDR3 amino acids: CASSVGSRGGQETQYF. In DNA form, the CDR3 reads TGTGCCAGCAGCGTAGGTTCCAGGGGTGGGCAAGAGACCCAGTACTTC. The full variable domain, its missing parts supplied by reference TRBV9 and TRBJ2-5, is DSGVTQTPKHLITATGQRVTLRCSPRSGDLSVYWYQQSLDQGLQFLIQYYNGEERAKGNILERFSAQQFPDLHSELNLSSLELGDSALYFCASSVGSRGGQETQYFGPGTRLLVL.

The rearrangement uses TRBV19 and TRBJ2-1, with D perhaps being TRBD1 or TRBD2 (5 bases each). The V gene lost 7 bases and the J gene lost 4 bases, with 14 bases spanning the gap. This CDR3 is built from 14 residues. Germline CDR1 is LNHDA and CDR2 is SQIVND (reference sequence). CDR3 protein: CASKPGTLYNEQFF. The CDR3 bases are TGTGCCAGTAAGCCAGGGACCCTTTACAATGAGCAGTTCTTC.

This chain connects TRBV7-8 to TRBJ1-1; 8 bases match TRBD1. V was pared by 5 bases and J by 1 base, with 6 bases of the junction left unmatched. Germline-derived CDR1 and CDR2 are SGHVS and FQNEAQ. The CDR3 totals 15 residues. The CDR3, as DNA: TGTGCCAGCAGCCCAGGACAGGGACGGAACACTGAAGCTTTCTTT. Amino acid sequence: CASSPGQGRNTEAFF.

The chain links TRBV7-9 to TRBJ1-1; D gene ambiguous. CDR1 and CDR2 from the germline V gene are SEHNR and FQNEAQ (reference sequence). The CDR3 runs to 11 residues. The ends were cut back, 5 bases at V and 3 bases at J, with 4 bases in the middle. DNA of the CDR3: TGTGCCAGCAGCCAATACACTGAAGCTTTCTTT. This encodes CASSQYTEAFF.

The chain links TRBV11-3 to TRBJ2-4; D unresolved. V was pared by 3 bases and J by 5 bases, with 8 bases between. The CDR3 consists of 13 residues. Per germline, CDR1 SGHNT and CDR2 YENEEA. CDR3 nucleotides: TGTGCCAGCAGCTTCCACGGACAAAACATTCAGTACTTC. Its translation: CASSFHGQNIQYF.

In its sample, this clone was seen once. This chain joins TRBV7-3 and TRBJ2-5; D remains ambiguous. The V end lost 5 bases, the J end lost 0 bases, and 7 bases lay between the germline ends. Germline V gene lookup returns CDR1 SGHTA and CDR2 FQGTGA. This CDR3 spans 13 amino acids. This chain's CDR3 is CASSLSNQETQYF. In DNA, the CDR3 is TGTGCCAGCAGCCTTAGTAACCAAGAGACCCAGTACTTC.

The genes are TRBV7-2 and TRBJ1-5; TRBD1 might be the D (6 bases). The CDR3 contains 17 residues. Trimming took off 5 bases at V and 3 bases at J, with 20 bases between the two ends. Per the germline V gene, CDR1 is SGHTA and CDR2 is FQGNSA. The CDR3 spells CASSPVMVSGDNQPQHF. The CDR3 DNA sequence: TGTGCCAGCAGCCCGGTTATGGTATCAGGGGACAATCAGCCCCAGCATTTT.

A single count supports this clone. The chain recombines TRBV2 with TRBJ1-4, with D hard to call. Germline lookup yields CDR1 SNHLY and CDR2 FYNNEI. Trimming left V 8 bases short and J 8 bases short, with 15 bases between. The CDR3 totals 13 residues. CDR3 coding DNA: TGTGCCAGCGGCATAAACCTCGGGGAAAAACTGTTTTTT. Translated, it gives CASGINLGEKLFF.

The chain employs TRBV12-5 and TRBJ1-5; D not certain. Between the trimmed V and J ends, which lost 5 bases and 0 bases, there was a span of 20 bases. Looked up from germline, CDR1 is LGHNT and CDR2 is FRNRAP. The CDR3 is 18 residues long. The CDR3 region has the DNA TGTGCTAGTGGTACCTTGCCGGACTTTGGATATAGCAATCAGCCCCAGCATTTT. Protein: CASGTLPDFGYSNQPQHF.

The rearrangement uses TRBV6-1 and TRBJ2-4; possibly TRBD1 for D (6 bases). The V end was cut by 3 bases, the J end by 0 bases, with 9 bases between. Germline loops: CDR1 MNHNS, CDR2 SASEGT. The CDR3 is 15 residues long. CDR3 sequence (DNA): TGTGCCAGCAGTGACGGGACAACAGCCAAAAACATTCAGTACTTC. Translated, it gives CASSDGTTAKNIQYF.